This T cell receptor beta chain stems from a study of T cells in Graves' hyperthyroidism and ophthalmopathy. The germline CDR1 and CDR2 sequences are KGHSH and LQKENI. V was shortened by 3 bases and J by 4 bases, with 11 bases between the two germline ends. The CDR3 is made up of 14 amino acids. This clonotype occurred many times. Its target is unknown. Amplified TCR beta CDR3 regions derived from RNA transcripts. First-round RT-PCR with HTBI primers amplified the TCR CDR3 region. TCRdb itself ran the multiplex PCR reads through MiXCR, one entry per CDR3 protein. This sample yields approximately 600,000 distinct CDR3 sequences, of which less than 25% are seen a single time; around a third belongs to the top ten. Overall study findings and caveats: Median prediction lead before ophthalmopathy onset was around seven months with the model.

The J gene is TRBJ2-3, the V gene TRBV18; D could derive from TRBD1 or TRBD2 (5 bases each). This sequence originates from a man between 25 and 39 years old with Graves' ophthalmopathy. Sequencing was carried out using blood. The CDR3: CASSPSSGPDTQYF. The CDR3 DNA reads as TGTGCCAGCTCACCTAGTTCGGGACCAGATACGCAGTATTTT.